This TCR beta chain came from a study of cytomegalovirus exposure and HLA in healthy donors. Study results and limitations: According to an earlier analysis, most TCR beta V segments yielded productive rearrangements about 90% or about 30% of the time. In a later analysis, around 18,000 TCR beta sequences were associated with HLA alleles at 0.05 false discovery rate.

The PCR had 60 Vbeta and 13 Jbeta primers. Profiling relied on immunoSEQ multiplex PCR, and the TCRdb table lists in-frame clones only, not all of them. In the table there are some 160,000 clones, over 75% of which are singletons. Unrecorded immune exposure was likely among donors, who were nominally healthy when sampled. As regards this clone: Its antigen is not known.

V lost 2 bases, J lost 3 bases, and 12 bases stayed unmatched. CDR3 size: 18 residues. This sequence was found in a woman aged 25 to 39 in good health and CMV-seronegative. The specimen sequenced was PBMCs. V gene TRBV5-3 combines with J gene TRBJ2-7; 12 bases agree with TRBD1. TRBV5-3 is an ORF; its function is uncertain. The CDR3 bases are TGTGCCAGAAGCTTCAGGGACAGGGGGCCATTTGGCTTCTACGAGCAGTACTTC. This codes for CARSFRDRGPFGFYEQYF.